One and the same sample provided the 12 T cell receptor beta chains below, sequenced in a study of glioma-infiltrating T cells. The iRepertoire nested amplicon-rescue multiplex PCR amplified TCR alpha and beta CDR3s from RNA. TCRdb analysed the multiplex PCR reads with MiXCR anew, one entry per CDR3 protein. The sample consists of about 190,000 distinct CDR3 sequences, approximately 30% of them appearing once. Sequenced sample: glioma tissue, nonneoplastic brain tissue, or PBMCs (not recorded which). These receptors were obtained from a human donor with low-grade glioma or glioblastoma, undergoing nonglioma brain surgery, or in good health (not recorded which).

Many counts were recorded for this clonotype. The chain has TRBV15 and TRBJ2-3, with D uncertain. Germline values: CDR1 LNHNV, CDR2 YYDKDF (reference sequence). Trimming removed 5 bases from V and 2 bases from J, with 11 bases in between. The CDR3 has 14 residues. The CDR3, as DNA: TGTGCCACCAGCCGTGCCGGAACCACAGATACGCAGTATTTT. This translates into CATSRAGTTDTQYF. Drawing the rest from reference TRBV15 and TRBJ2-3, the complete variable domain is DAMVIQNPRYQVTQFGKPVTLSCSQTLNHNVMYWYQQKSSQAPKLLFHYYDKDFNNEADTPDNFQSRRPNTSFCFLDIRSPGLGDTAMYLCATSRAGTTDTQYFGPGTRLTVL.

This clonotype has at least ten counts. The rearrangement joins TRBV12-3 or TRBV12-4 to TRBJ2-2; D gene uncertain. V lost 6 bases, J lost 0 bases, and 8 bases lay in between. This CDR3 region has 14 residues. CDR3 amino acids: CASSLTSNTGELFF. Here the CDR3 DNA reads TGTGCCAGCAGCCTTACATCGAACACCGGGGAGCTGTTTTTT.

As for this clonotype: A much more abundant neighbour one base away suggests this may be a read error. The chain is built from TRBV7-9 and TRBJ1-6, with D possibly TRBD1 on 5 matching bases. The CDR3 sequence is 16 residues long. Germline V lookup: CDR1 SEHNR, CDR2 FQNEAQ (reference sequence). Written as DNA, the CDR3 is TGTGCCAGCAGCGAAAAGAGTGGGGGTTATAATTCACCCCTCGACTTT. Protein: CASSEKSGGYNSPLDF.

The chain recombines TRBV9 with TRBJ2-7, with a tentative D call TRBD1 (5 bases). This CDR3 spans 14 amino acids. The germline CDR1 and CDR2 sequences are SGDLS and YYNGEE. V was shortened by 0 bases and J by 2 bases, with 9 bases between the two germline ends. CDR3 DNA sequence: TGTGCCAGCAGCGTAGCGGCAGGGCCCTACGAGCAGTACTTC. Protein product: CASSVAAGPYEQYF.

This clonotype was counted ten times or more. This chain links TRBV7-9 with TRBJ2-7; D is perhaps TRBD2 (5 bases). The germline V gene has CDR1 SEHNR and CDR2 FQNEAQ (reference sequence). The ends were cut back, 3 bases at V and 5 bases at J, with 14 bases in the middle. The CDR3 has 14 amino acids. The CDR3 spells CASSLIWERNEQYF. The CDR3 region has the DNA TGTGCCAGCAGCTTGATCTGGGAGCGGAACGAGCAGTACTTC.

This clonotype was detected ten times or more. The chain carries TRBV6-1 and TRBJ2-7; D is perhaps TRBD1 (5 bases). Germline CDR1 is MNHNS and CDR2 is SASEGT. Trimming stripped 6 bases from V and 7 bases from J, with 22 bases between. CDR3 size: 15 residues. The CDR3 DNA follows: TGTGCCAGCAGGGTCTTTTCAGGGTCCCTCAATGAGCAGTACTTC. Translated, it gives CASRVFSGSLNEQYF.

This clonotype was counted many times. The chain is built from TRBV3-1 and TRBJ1-2; 9 nucleotides align to TRBD1. The germline CDR1 and CDR2 sequences are LGHDT and YNNKEL (reference sequence). With 0 bases clipped from V and 7 bases from J, the junction kept 0 bases outside the gene matches. The CDR3 has 13 residues. The CDR3 here is CASSQETGGGYTF. The CDR3 nucleotides are TGTGCCAGCAGCCAAGAGACAGGGGGTGGCTACACCTTC.

In its sample, this clonotype was seen many times. J is TRBJ1-1 and V is TRBV6-1; D is possibly TRBD1 (5 bases). Deletions cut 4 bases from V and 6 bases from J, with 12 bases between. Germline CDR1 is MNHNS and CDR2 is SASEGT. There are 13 residues in the CDR3. CDR3 in amino acids: CASSGWGGSEAFF. CDR3 sequence (DNA): TGTGCCAGCAGTGGGTGGGGGGGGTCTGAAGCTTTCTTT.

As regards this clonotype: Possible read error: a much larger clone is one base away. This chain uses TRBV4-1 with TRBJ2-1; D unclear. The CDR3 is made up of 17 amino acids. The V gene's germline CDR1 is MGHRA and CDR2 YSYEKL. The DNA for the CDR3 is TGCGCCAGCAGCCCCCACGTCGACAAAGCCCCCTACAATGAGAAGTTCTTC. Protein sequence: CASSPHVDKAPYNEKFF.

Concerning this clonotype itself: A much larger clone lies a single base off, so this may be a read error. This chain connects TRBV3-1 to TRBJ1-2; D is possibly TRBD1 (5 bases). This CDR3 has 13 amino acids. CDR1 is LGHDT, CDR2 YNNKEL, per germline (reference sequence). V was pared by 7 bases and J by 5 bases, with 14 bases between. Here the CDR3 DNA reads TGTGCCAGCATCCGGGACGGATTGTATGGCTACACCTTC. Amino acid sequence: CASIRDGLYGYTF.

This clonotype was counted at least ten times. The chain uses TRBV14 and TRBJ2-7, with 8 positions matching TRBD1. The CDR3 runs 15 residues. The V gene end was trimmed by 2 bases and the J gene end by 3 bases; junction bases not matched to a gene: 6. CDR1 is SGHDN and CDR2 is FVKESK in the germline V gene. The CDR3 protein is CASSQRTGNDYEQYF. The CDR3 coding sequence is TGTGCCAGCAGCCAAAGGACAGGGAACGACTACGAGCAGTACTTC.

This chain uses TRBV5-1 with TRBJ2-3, with TRBD2 matching over 7 bases. V trimming: 4 bases; J trimming: 0 bases; junction bases outside the gene matches: 5. This CDR3 contains 15 residues. Germline V gene lookup returns CDR1 SGHRS and CDR2 YFSETQ. CDR3 residues: CASSGGAGSTDTQYF. CDR3 DNA: TGCGCCAGCAGCGGGGGAGCGGGAAGCACAGATACGCAGTATTTT.